The 19 T cell receptor beta chains reported below all come from one sample, sequenced in a study of radiotherapy plus CTLA-4 blockade in lung cancer. Assay used: immunoSEQ multiplex PCR; TCRdb lists only in-frame clones, some missing. The table lists some 46,000 clones, over 60% of them singletons. The material was peripheral blood, obtained from a patient treated with radiotherapy plus ipilimumab. Receptors originate from a human donor with non-small cell lung cancer whose response to radiotherapy plus ipilimumab could not be evaluated.

The chain has TRBV7-2 and TRBJ2-6; D gene uncertain. The CDR3 consists of 17 residues. Germline V gene sequence: CDR1 SGHTA, CDR2 FQGNSA. Trimming took 3 bases from V and 0 from J, leaving 12 bases between them. The CDR3 sequence is CASSFSLGLSGANVLTF. In DNA, the CDR3 is TGTGCCAGCAGCTTCTCGTTGGGCCTCTCTGGGGCCAACGTCCTGACTTTC.

V and J are TRBV29-1 and TRBJ2-5; D not certain. The V gene's germline CDR1 is SQVTM and CDR2 ANQGSEA. The CDR3 length is 13 residues. V was cut by 7 bases and J by 0 bases, with 12 bases left in between. The CDR3 sequence: CSARPGYQETQYF. The CDR3 DNA follows: TGCAGCGCCCGACCAGGTTACCAAGAGACCCAGTACTTC. The whole variable domain, filled in from reference TRBV29-1 and TRBJ2-5, reads SAVISQKPSRDICQRGTSLTIQCQVDSQVTMMFWYRQQPGQSLTLIATANQGSEATYESGFVIDKFPISRPNLTFSTLTVSNMSPEDSSIYLCSARPGYQETQYFGPGTRLLVL.

A few counts support this clone. The V call is TRBV6-1, the J call TRBJ1-5; D gene ambiguous. The germline V gene has CDR1 MNHNS and CDR2 SASEGT. V was trimmed by 8 bases and J by 7 bases, leaving 15 bases between them. The length of the CDR3 is 13 residues. The CDR3 loop reads CASRLTAGQPQHF. The CDR3 DNA sequence: TGTGCCAGCCGCCTTACGGCGGGGCAGCCCCAGCATTTT.

This chain connects TRBV6-1 to TRBJ2-7; 9 nucleotides match TRBD1. Unmatched junction bases numbered 8, after V lost 4 bases and J lost 4 bases. The V gene's germline CDR1 is MNHNS and CDR2 SASEGT. CDR3 length equals 15 residues. In DNA form, the CDR3 reads TGTGCCAGCAGTGTAAGGGGACAGGGATGGTACGAGCAGTACTTC. It translates to CASSVRGQGWYEQYF.

V usage is TRBV9 and J usage is TRBJ2-1; D is unresolved. Germline-derived CDR1 and CDR2 are SGDLS and YYNGEE. The CDR3 is 15 amino acids. V shed 0 bases and J shed 0 bases, with 7 bases lying between them. This CDR3 is CASSVVGSSYNEQFF. CDR3 nucleotides: TGTGCCAGCAGCGTAGTTGGCAGCTCCTACAATGAGCAGTTCTTC. The entire variable domain, with the rest obtained from reference TRBV9 and TRBJ2-1, is as follows: DSGVTQTPKHLITATGQRVTLRCSPRSGDLSVYWYQQSLDQGLQFLIQYYNGEERAKGNILERFSAQQFPDLHSELNLSSLELGDSALYFCASSVVGSSYNEQFFGPGTRLTVL.

The rearrangement joins TRBV4-2 to TRBJ2-7; maybe TRBD1 (6 bases). Between the trimmed V and J ends, which lost 1 base and 2 bases, there was a span of 9 bases. Looked up from germline, CDR1 is LGHNA and CDR2 is YNFKEQ. The CDR3 is 14 amino acids. The CDR3 region has the DNA TGTGCCAGCAGCCAAGCCCGACAGGCCTACGAGCAGTACTTC. It specifies CASSQARQAYEQYF.

V gene TRBV5-1 combines with J gene TRBJ2-2; D is perhaps TRBD2 (6 bases). V was trimmed by 2 bases and J by 3 bases, leaving 11 bases between them. The length of the CDR3 is 15 residues. The germline V gene encodes CDR1 SGHRS and CDR2 YFSETQ. CDR3 loop: CASSFDGGYTGELFF. The CDR3 DNA reads TGCGCCAGCAGCTTTGACGGGGGATACACCGGGGAGCTGTTTTTT.

This chain joins TRBV19 and TRBJ1-1; 7 positions agree with TRBD1. Per the germline V gene, CDR1 is LNHDA and CDR2 is SQIVND (reference sequence). V was clipped by 7 bases and J by 0 bases; unmatched bases: 2. CDR3 length: 13 residues. CDR3 residues: CASTTGLNTEAFF. The CDR3 DNA sequence: TGTGCCAGTACGACAGGGTTGAACACTGAAGCTTTCTTT.

The chain combines TRBV7-6 with TRBJ2-1; TRBD2 matches 13 bases. The CDR3 runs 19 residues. With 5 bases clipped from V and 0 bases from J, the junction kept 10 bases outside the gene matches. From germline, CDR1 is SGHVS and CDR2 FNYEAQ. In DNA form, the CDR3 reads TGTGCCAGCAGCCTACGGACTAGCGGGGGTATTTCCTCCTACAATGAGCAGTTCTTC. This gives the protein CASSLRTSGGISSYNEQFF. The variable domain in full, completed from reference TRBV7-6 and TRBJ2-1, reads GAGVSQSPRYKVTKRGQDVALRCDPISGHVSLYWYRQALGQGPEFLTYFNYEAQQDKSGLPNDRFSAERPEGSISTLTIQRTEQRDSAMYRCASSLRTSGGISSYNEQFFGPGTRLTVL.

This chain's CDR3 is CASSLVGSREQYF. As DNA, the CDR3 is TGTGCCAGCAGCTTGGTGGGTAGCCGCGAGCAGTACTTC. The gene calls are TRBV5-4 and TRBJ2-7, with no clear D. Germline-derived CDR1 and CDR2 are SGHNT and YYREEE (reference sequence). The V end lost 0 bases, the J end lost 6 bases, and 10 bases lay between the germline ends. The CDR3 has 13 amino acids.

V gene TRBV9 combines with J gene TRBJ2-7; the D gene is possibly TRBD2 (5 bases). V lost 0 bases, J lost 7 bases, and 11 bases lay in between. CDR3 length: 13 residues. CDR1 is SGDLS and CDR2 is YYNGEE in the germline V gene. CDR3 sequence: CASSVATTGEQYF. In DNA form, the CDR3 reads TGTGCCAGCAGCGTAGCTACCACGGGAGAGCAGTACTTC.

This chain links TRBV7-9 with TRBJ1-1; 7 bases map to TRBD1. From germline, CDR1 is SEHNR and CDR2 FQNEAQ (reference sequence). This CDR3 contains 12 residues. J lost 7 bases, V lost 5 bases, and 4 bases had no gene match. Here the CDR3 DNA reads TGTGCCAGCAGCCTGACAGGGTTTGAAGCTTTCTTT. Protein: CASSLTGFEAFF.

V usage is TRBV28 and J usage is TRBJ1-6; D unclear. CDR1 is MDHEN, CDR2 SYDVKM, per germline. Trimming cost V 7 bases and J 7 bases, with 17 bases left between them. The CDR3 spans 15 residues. The CDR3, as DNA: TGTGCCAGCACCCCCGGGTCAGCCGGAAATTCACCCCTCCACTTT. Amino acid sequence: CASTPGSAGNSPLHF.

This clone was counted once. The chain carries TRBV28 and TRBJ2-7; the match to TRBD2 covers 8 bases. The CDR3 is 15 amino acids. Trimming at V came to 6 bases and at J to 1 base, leaving 8 bases not matched to a gene. CDR1 and CDR2 from the germline V gene are MDHEN and SYDVKM. In DNA form, the CDR3 reads TGTGCCAGCAGACCCGGGGGGGGCCCATCCTACGAGCAGTACTTC. Translation: CASRPGGGPSYEQYF.

The gene calls are TRBV7-9 and TRBJ1-1, with D possibly TRBD1 on 5 matching bases. Trimming cost V 5 bases and J 3 bases, with 7 bases left between them. The CDR3 has 12 residues. CDR1 is SEHNR and CDR2 is FQNEAQ in the germline V gene (reference sequence). The CDR3 nucleotides read TGTGCCAGCAGCCGGGGGGACACTGAAGCTTTCTTT. Protein sequence: CASSRGDTEAFF.

The chain has TRBV28 and TRBJ1-1; 8 positions agree with TRBD1. CDR1 and CDR2 from the germline V gene are MDHEN and SYDVKM. This CDR3 has 14 amino acids. J gave up 7 bases and V 9 bases, and 13 bases lay outside the gene matches. The chain's CDR3 is CASINRGSTNEAFF. The DNA of the CDR3 is TGTGCCAGTATAAACAGGGGGAGTACCAATGAAGCTTTCTTT. Full variable domain (remainder filled in from reference TRBV28 and TRBJ1-1): DVKVTQSSRYLVKRTGEKVFLECVQDMDHENMFWYRQDPGLGLRLIYFSYDVKMKEKGDIPEGYSVSREKKERFSLILESASTNQTSMYLCASINRGSTNEAFFGQGTRLTVV.

The V gene is TRBV15, the J gene TRBJ1-2; a possible D gene is TRBD1 (5 bases). The length of the CDR3 is 14 residues. V was cut by 0 bases and J by 5 bases, with 10 bases left in between. Germline lookup yields CDR1 LNHNV and CDR2 YYDKDF (reference sequence). CDR3 coding DNA: TGTGCCACCAGCAGAGATATGGACATATATGGCTACACCTTC. Its translation: CATSRDMDIYGYTF.

As DNA, the CDR3 is TGCGCCAGCAGAACAGGGGTAGGGGGGTACGAGCAGTACTTC. Its translation: CASRTGVGGYEQYF. The chain employs TRBV5-1 and TRBJ2-7; weak D call: TRBD1 (7 bases). Germline CDR1 reads SGHRS; CDR2 reads YFSETQ. Trimming removed 5 bases at V and 4 bases at J, with 16 bases between. The CDR3 consists of 14 residues.

The genes are TRBV28 and TRBJ2-7; 7 bases are shared with TRBD1. Trimming took 8 bases from V and 2 from J; bases not matched to a gene: 9. Germline CDR1 and CDR2: MDHEN and SYDVKM. CDR3 length: 14 residues. CDR3: CASAPGTATYEQYF. CDR3 nucleotides: TGTGCCAGCGCTCCCGGGACAGCAACCTACGAGCAGTACTTC.